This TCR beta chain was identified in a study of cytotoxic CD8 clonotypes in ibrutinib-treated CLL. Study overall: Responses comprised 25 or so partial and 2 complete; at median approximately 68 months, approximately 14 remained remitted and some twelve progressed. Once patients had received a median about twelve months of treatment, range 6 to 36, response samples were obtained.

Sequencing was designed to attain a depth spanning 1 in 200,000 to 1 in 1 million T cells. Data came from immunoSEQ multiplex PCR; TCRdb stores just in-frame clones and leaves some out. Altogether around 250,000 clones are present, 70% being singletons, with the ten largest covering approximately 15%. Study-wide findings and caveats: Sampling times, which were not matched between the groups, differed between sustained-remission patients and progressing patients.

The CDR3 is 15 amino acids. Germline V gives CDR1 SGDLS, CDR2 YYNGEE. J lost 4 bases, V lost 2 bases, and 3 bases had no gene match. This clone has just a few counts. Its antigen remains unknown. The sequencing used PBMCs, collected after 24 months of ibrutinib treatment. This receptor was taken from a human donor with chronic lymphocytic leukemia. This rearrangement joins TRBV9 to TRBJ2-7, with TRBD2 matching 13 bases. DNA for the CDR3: TGTGCCAGCAGCGTTGGACTAGCGGGAGCTTACGAGCAGTACTTC. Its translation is CASSVGLAGAYEQYF.